These T cell receptor beta chains were read from a single sample in a study of T cell changes during pregnancy in multiple sclerosis. Clones were read by immunoSEQ multiplex PCR, and TCRdb kept only the in-frame ones, dropping some. The sample lists 38,000 or so clones, about 93% occurring once. Sequencing used CD4+ T cells from peripheral blood mononuclear cells, obtained in the third trimester of pregnancy. These receptors came from a female donor with multiple sclerosis, enrolled in a pregnancy study. The CDR3 runs from the conserved cysteine through the conserved F or W. The D gene is left open where the match is weak.

j_call d_call v_call cdr3_nt cdr3_aa
TRBJ1-1 TRBD1 TRBV10-1 TGCGCCAGCAGCCCAGGGACAGGGGGCTATACTTTCTTT CASSPGTGGYTFF
TRBJ2-5 NA TRBV12-5 TGTGCTAGTCGGCTGTCAATTCGGGGGAGGGAGACCCAGTACTTC CASRLSIRGRETQYF
TRBJ2-7 NA TRBV21-1 TGTGCCAGCAGCAAACCGGCGGGGGGCATCCACGAGCAGTACTTC CASSKPAGGIHEQYF
TRBJ1-2 TRBD1 TRBV19 TGTGCCAGTAGCCCTTTGGACAGGGACTCGATTGGCTACACCTTC CASSPLDRDSIGYTF
TRBJ2-2 TRBD2 TRBV27 TGTGCCAGCAGTTTAGGGTGGGAGGGAAACACCGGGGAGCTGTTTTTT CASSLGWEGNTGELFF
TRBJ2-3 NA TRBV21-1 TGTGCCAGCAGCAAAGCTCCGGGAGGGCCGGAAGATACGCAGTATTTT CASSKAPGGPEDTQYF
TRBJ2-7 NA TRBV6-5 TGTGCCAGCAGTCCAGGACAGACCTACGAGCAGTACTTC CASSPGQTYEQYF
TRBJ1-2 TRBD1 TRBV30 TGTGCCTGGAGTGTGGACAGGGGGCTTAGCAATGGCTACACCTTC CAWSVDRGLSNGYTF
TRBJ2-7 NA TRBV11-2 TGTGCCAGCAGCATCGAGAGGGGAGGGGGGACCTACGAGCAGTACTTC CASSIERGGGTYEQYF
TRBJ2-7 TRBD1 TRBV5-1 TGCGCCAGCAGATCGGGAAGGTTAGCGGACAGGGTCCACGAGCAGTACTTC CASRSGRLADRVHEQYF
TRBJ2-1 TRBD2 TRBV5-5 TGTGCCAGCAGCTTAGCGGGAGTTTCCTACAATGAGCAGTTCTTC CASSLAGVSYNEQFF
TRBJ2-1 TRBD2 TRBV18 TGTGCCAGCTCACCATCTCCTAGCGGGAGGGCCCGGAATGAGCAGTTCTTC CASSPSPSGRARNEQFF
TRBJ2-7 TRBD2 TRBV11-2 TGTGCCAGCAGCTTTTTTAGCGGGATCTCCTACGAGCAGTACTTC CASSFFSGISYEQYF
TRBJ1-1 NA TRBV5-1 TGCGCCAGCAGTCTGGGGGCTGTAGTTGTCACTGAAGCTTTCTTT CASSLGAVVVTEAFF
TRBJ1-2 NA TRBV9 TGTGCCAGCAGCGTAGGGGCCTCACTAGAATCTAACTATGGCTACACCTTC CASSVGASLESNYGYTF
TRBJ1-2 TRBD1 TRBV6-5 TGTGCCAGCAGTCGGGACAGGGGGCACTATGGCTACACCTTC CASSRDRGHYGYTF
TRBJ2-3 TRBD2 TRBV19 TGTGCCAGTAGGGGTGGGACTAGCACAACAGATACGCAGTATTTT CASRGGTSTTDTQYF
TRBJ1-6 TRBD1 TRBV30 TGTGCCTGGAGTGTACGTGACAGGGAGAATTCACCCCTCCACTTT CAWSVRDRENSPLHF
TRBJ1-4 TRBD1 TRBV18 TGTGCCAGCTCACCCCAGGGGGCTGATGAAAAACTGTTTTTT CASSPQGADEKLFF
TRBJ1-5 NA TRBV27 TGTGCCAGCACCCAGTGGGGGGGGAATCAGCCCCAGCATTTT CASTQWGGNQPQHF
TRBJ2-1 TRBD1 TRBV27 TGTGCCAGCAGTTTAGGGACAGGGAGTGCTTACAATGAGCAGTTCTTC CASSLGTGSAYNEQFF